A single sample is the source of the 8 T cell receptor beta chains below, sequenced in a study of shared clonotypes between healthy human individuals. Naive CD8 cells were CD45RO-negative, positively selected for CCR7, excluding terminally differentiated effector memory CD45RA+ cells. Assay: immunoSEQ multiplex PCR; the TCRdb copy retains only in-frame clones and omits some. This table has some 2.1 million clones, 80% to 95% appearing once. What was sequenced was naive CD8+ T cells from PBMCs. The receptors derive from a young man in good health. Some clones in this sample may be carry-over from other donors' samples.

The chain is built from TRBV2 and TRBJ2-1, with 8 bases matching TRBD1. Germline CDR1 is SNHLY and CDR2 is FYNNEI. V trimming: 6 bases; J trimming: 0 bases; junction bases outside the gene matches: 13. The CDR3 sequence is 18 residues long. For the CDR3, the DNA is TGTGCCAGCAGGTGGACAGGGACCGAACCGAGCTCCTACAATGAGCAGTTCTTC. The encoded protein is CASRWTGTEPSSYNEQFF.

This chain uses TRBV29-1 with TRBJ2-7, with a tentative D call TRBD2 (5 bases). Per the germline V gene, CDR1 is SQVTM and CDR2 is ANQGSEA. CDR3 length: 10 residues. The V end lost 7 bases, the J end lost 3 bases, and 7 bases lay between the germline ends. The chain's CDR3 is CSARDYEQYF. In nucleotides, the CDR3 is TGCAGCGCCCGGGACTACGAGCAGTACTTC.

J is TRBJ1-1 and V is TRBV7-8; a possible D gene is TRBD1 (6 bases). V dropped 5 bases and J dropped 6 bases, with 10 bases sitting between them. Germline CDR1 is SGHVS and CDR2 is FQNEAQ. The CDR3 has 12 amino acids. The CDR3, as DNA: TGTGCCAGCAGCCAAGGGGGTTCTGAAGCTTTCTTT. Its protein product is CASSQGGSEAFF.

The genes are TRBV7-9 and TRBJ2-7, with D perhaps matching TRBD2 (5 bases). The CDR3 has 14 residues. The V end was cut by 3 bases, the J end by 3 bases, with 12 bases between. Germline CDR1 and CDR2: SEHNR and FQNEAQ (reference sequence). The CDR3 region has the DNA TGTGCCAGCAGCTTTCGTGAGGGATTCTACGAGCAGTACTTC. Its protein product is CASSFREGFYEQYF.

Turning to this clone: The same CDR3 is also encoded by other DNA sequences in this sample. The V and J genes are TRBV27 and TRBJ2-6; D ambiguous. The V gene's germline CDR1 is MNHEY and CDR2 SMNVEV (reference sequence). The CDR3 has 12 residues. With 8 bases removed from V and 0 bases from J, the gap between germline ends came to 2 bases. The CDR3 loop is CASSSGANVLTF. The CDR3, as DNA: TGTGCCAGCTCCTCTGGGGCCAACGTCCTGACTTTC.

The chain is built from TRBV7-9 and TRBJ2-7; the match to TRBD1 covers 8 bases. CDR1 is SEHNR, CDR2 FQNEAQ, per germline (reference sequence). V trimming: 6 bases; J trimming: 2 bases; junction bases outside the gene matches: 3. The CDR3 is made up of 13 amino acids. The CDR3 DNA reads as TGTGCCAGCAGATCAGGGGGCGCCTACGAGCAGTACTTC. The encoded protein is CASRSGGAYEQYF.

V usage is TRBV27 and J usage is TRBJ2-2; D is possibly TRBD1 (6 bases). CDR3 length: 13 amino acids. V lost 9 bases and J 5 bases, leaving 13 bases between the germline ends. Germline loops: CDR1 MNHEY, CDR2 SMNVEV (reference sequence). This CDR3 is CARIWQGTGELFF. CDR3 in DNA: TGTGCCAGGATATGGCAGGGGACCGGGGAGCTGTTTTTT.

The rearrangement links TRBV28 to TRBJ2-7; 8 bases are shared with TRBD1. V was clipped by 3 bases and J by 3 bases; unmatched bases: 4. CDR3 length equals 14 residues. CDR1 and CDR2 from the germline V gene are MDHEN and SYDVKM. In DNA, the CDR3 is TGTGCCAGCAGTTTCAGGGGGCCGTACTACGAGCAGTACTTC. Translation gives CASSFRGPYYEQYF.